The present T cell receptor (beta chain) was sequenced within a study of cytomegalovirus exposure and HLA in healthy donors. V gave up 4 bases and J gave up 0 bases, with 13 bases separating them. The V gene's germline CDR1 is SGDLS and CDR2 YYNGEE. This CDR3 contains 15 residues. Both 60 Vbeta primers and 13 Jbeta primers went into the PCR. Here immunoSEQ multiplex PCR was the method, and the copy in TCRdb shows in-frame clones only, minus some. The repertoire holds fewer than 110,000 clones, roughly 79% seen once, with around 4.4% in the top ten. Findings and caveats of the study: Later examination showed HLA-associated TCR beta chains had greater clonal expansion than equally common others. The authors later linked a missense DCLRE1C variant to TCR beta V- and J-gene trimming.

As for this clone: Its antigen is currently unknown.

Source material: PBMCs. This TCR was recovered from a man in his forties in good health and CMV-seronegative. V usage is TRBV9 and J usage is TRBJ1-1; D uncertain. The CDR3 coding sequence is TGTGCCAGCAGCCCCCTGGAGGGATTGAACACTGAAGCTTTCTTT. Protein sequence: CASSPLEGLNTEAFF.